This T cell receptor beta chain is drawn from a study of beta chain features in type 1 diabetes. As every portion of the isolated RNA was reverse transcribed, the sequencing read expressed TCRB transcripts. The repertoire was sequenced with immunoSEQ multiplex PCR; TCRdb's copy has only in-frame clones and lacks some. The sample has about 930,000 clones, roughly 15% seen once. This clone was observed a few times. Its antigen remains unidentified. Trimming shortened V by 5 bases and J by 8 bases, and 30 bases separated the two germline ends. CDR1 SGHAT and CDR2 FQNNGV come from the germline V gene. The CDR3 runs 18 residues. Study findings and constraints: Possible PCR preference for shorter templates applied equally to patients and controls.

Every donor provided one heparinised blood draw, which averaged approximately 100 mL. Sequences were obtained from naive CD4+ T cells from blood. This chain uses TRBV11-2 with TRBJ1-2; the D gene is possibly TRBD1 (6 bases). The TCR comes from a woman between 18 and 29 years old in good health. The CDR3 DNA is TGTGCCAGCAGCCCCCTCAGTCGAGCGAACAGCTTGACAGGCGGCTACACCTTC. Translated, it gives CASSPLSRANSLTGGYTF.